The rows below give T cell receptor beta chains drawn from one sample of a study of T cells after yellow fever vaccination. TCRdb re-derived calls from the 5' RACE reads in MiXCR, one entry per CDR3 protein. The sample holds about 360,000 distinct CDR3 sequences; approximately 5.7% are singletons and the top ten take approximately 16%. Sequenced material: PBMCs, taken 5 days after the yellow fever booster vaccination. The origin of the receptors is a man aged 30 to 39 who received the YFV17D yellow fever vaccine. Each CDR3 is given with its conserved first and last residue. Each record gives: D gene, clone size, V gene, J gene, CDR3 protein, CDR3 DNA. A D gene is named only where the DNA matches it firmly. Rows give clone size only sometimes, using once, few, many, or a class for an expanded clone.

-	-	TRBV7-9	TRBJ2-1	CASSPGFKHFF	TGTGCCAGCAGCCCGGGATTCAAACATTTCTTC
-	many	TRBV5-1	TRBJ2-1	CASSSTRSSYNEQFF	TGCGCCAGCAGCAGCACGAGGAGCTCCTACAATGAGCAGTTCTTC
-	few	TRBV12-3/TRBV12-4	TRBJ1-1	CASSPGFYTEAFF	TGTGCCAGCAGTCCAGGGTTTTACACTGAAGCTTTCTTT
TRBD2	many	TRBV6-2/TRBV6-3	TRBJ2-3	CASSYFGRAADTQYF	TGTGCCAGCAGTTACTTTGGGAGGGCCGCAGATACGCAGTATTTT
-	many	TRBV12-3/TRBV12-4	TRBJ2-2	CASSMRRSDTGELFF	TGTGCCAGCAGTATGAGGAGGTCGGACACCGGGGAGCTGTTTTTT
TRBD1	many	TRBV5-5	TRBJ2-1	CASKAGTGVNEQFF	TGTGCCAGCAAAGCCGGGACAGGGGTCAATGAGCAGTTCTTC
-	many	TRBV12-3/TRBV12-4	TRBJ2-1	CASSLGVGDKFVRSYNEQFF	TGTGCCAGCAGTTTAGGGGTGGGGGACAAATTCGTTCGCTCCTACAATGAGCAGTTCTTC
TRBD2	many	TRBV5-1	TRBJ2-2	CASSLTAGVTGELFF	TGCGCCAGCAGCTTGACAGCGGGAGTCACCGGGGAGCTGTTTTTT
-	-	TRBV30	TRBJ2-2	CAWIQVNTGELFF	TGTGCCTGGATCCAGGTGAACACCGGGGAGCTGTTTTTT
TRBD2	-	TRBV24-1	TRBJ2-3	CATSEQGTSGTQYF	TGTGCCACCAGTGAGCAAGGGACTAGTGGTACGCAGTATTTT
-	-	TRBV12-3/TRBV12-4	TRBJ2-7	CASSLESPAQYF	TGTGCCAGCAGTTTAGAGTCGCCAGCACAGTACTTC
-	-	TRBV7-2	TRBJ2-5	CASTSTGGIGAQYF	TGTGCCAGCACCTCCACGGGCGGGATCGGTGCCCAGTACTTC
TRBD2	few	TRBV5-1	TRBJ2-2	CASSLAGLAGGDTGELFF	TGCGCCAGCAGCTTGGCCGGGCTAGCGGGAGGAGACACCGGGGAGCTGTTTTTT
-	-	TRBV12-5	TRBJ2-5	CASGLVPSADQETQYF	TGTGCTAGTGGTTTGGTACCCTCGGCGGACCAAGAGACCCAGTACTTC
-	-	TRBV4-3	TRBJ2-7	CASSQDPLSYEQYF	TGCGCCAGCAGCCAAGATCCCCTCTCCTACGAGCAGTACTTC
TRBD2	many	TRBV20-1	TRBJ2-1	CSANSGLAYNEQFF	TGCAGTGCTAATTCGGGACTAGCGTACAATGAGCAGTTCTTC
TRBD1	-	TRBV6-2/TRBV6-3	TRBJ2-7	CASLSGQGSEQYF	TGTGCCAGCCTGTCGGGACAGGGTTCCGAGCAGTACTTC
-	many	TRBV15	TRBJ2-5	CATSRAETQYF	TGTGCCACCAGCAGAGCGGAGACCCAGTACTTC
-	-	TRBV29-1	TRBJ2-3	CSVEEVKGGTDTQYF	TGCAGCGTTGAAGAGGTGAAGGGGGGCACAGATACGCAGTATTTT
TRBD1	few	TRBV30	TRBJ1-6	CAWSHLDRDDSPLHF	TGTGCCTGGAGTCACCTCGACAGGGATGATTCACCCCTCCACTTT
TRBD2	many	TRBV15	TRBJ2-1	CATSRDRRTRVINEQFF	TGTGCCACCAGCAGAGACCGGCGGACTAGAGTCATCAATGAGCAGTTCTTC
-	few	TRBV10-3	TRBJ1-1	CAISESWGDVSTEAFF	TGTGCCATCAGTGAGTCCTGGGGGGATGTAAGCACTGAAGCTTTCTTT
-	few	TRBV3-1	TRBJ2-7	CANDTLYEQYF	TGTGCCAATGACACCCTCTACGAGCAGTACTTC
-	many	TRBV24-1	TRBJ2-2	CATSDFSGELFF	TGTGCCACCAGTGATTTTAGCGGGGAGCTGTTTTTT
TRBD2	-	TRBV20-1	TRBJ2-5	CSASVGLAAQETQYF	TGCAGTGCTAGTGTCGGACTAGCGGCACAAGAGACCCAGTACTTC
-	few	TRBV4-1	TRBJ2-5	CASSHEGNTGYGTQYF	TGCGCCAGCAGCCACGAGGGAAATACAGGGTATGGGACCCAGTACTTC
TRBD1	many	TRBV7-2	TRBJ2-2	CASSWDRGTGELFF	TGTGCCAGCAGCTGGGACAGGGGCACCGGGGAGCTGTTTTTT
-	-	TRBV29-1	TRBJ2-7	CSVGRTDYEQYF	TGCAGCGTCGGTAGGACAGACTACGAGCAGTACTTC
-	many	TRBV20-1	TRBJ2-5	CSAPGVGETQYF	TGCAGTGCTCCAGGGGTGGGGGAGACCCAGTACTTC
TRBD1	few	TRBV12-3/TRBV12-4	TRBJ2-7	CASSADRPLTYEQYF	TGTGCCAGCAGTGCGGACAGGCCTCTAACCTACGAGCAGTACTTC
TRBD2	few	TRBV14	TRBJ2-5	CASSQDWKIAGRQETQYF	TGTGCCAGCAGCCAAGATTGGAAAATAGCGGGCCGACAAGAGACCCAGTACTTC
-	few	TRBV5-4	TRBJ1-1	CASSSDSMNTEAFF	TGTGCCAGCAGCTCGGACAGCATGAACACTGAAGCTTTCTTT
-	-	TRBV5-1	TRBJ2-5	CASSLLAPETQYF	TGCGCCAGCAGCTTGTTAGCTCCAGAGACCCAGTACTTC
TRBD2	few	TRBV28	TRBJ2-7	CASRPSGYSYEQYF	TGTGCCAGCAGACCTAGCGGGTACTCCTACGAGCAGTACTTC
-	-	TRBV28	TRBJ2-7	CASSRQPTYEQYF	TGTGCCAGCAGTCGACAGCCCACCTACGAGCAGTACTTC
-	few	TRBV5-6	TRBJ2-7	CASGRKAGEQYF	TGTGCCAGCGGAAGAAAAGCGGGCGAGCAGTACTTC
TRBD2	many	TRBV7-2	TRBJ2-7	CASSPSSGLGHYEQYF	TGTGCCAGCAGCCCCTCGTCCGGACTAGGCCACTACGAGCAGTACTTC
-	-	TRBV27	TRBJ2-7	CASSILREGVNEQYF	TGTGCCAGCAGTATCCTTAGGGAAGGGGTGAACGAGCAGTACTTC
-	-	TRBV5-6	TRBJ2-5	CASSLQGAWETQYF	TGTGCCAGCAGCTTACAAGGCGCTTGGGAGACCCAGTACTTC
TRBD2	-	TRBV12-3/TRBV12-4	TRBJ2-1	CASRLAGEGNEQFF	TGTGCCAGCAGACTAGCGGGAGAGGGCAATGAGCAGTTCTTC
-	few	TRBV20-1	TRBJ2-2	CSARDLGGLRTGELFF	TGCAGTGCTAGAGATCTAGGGGGATTGCGCACCGGGGAGCTGTTTTTT
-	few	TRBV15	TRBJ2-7	CATSRERSDYEQYF	TGTGCCACCAGCAGAGAGCGGAGCGACTACGAGCAGTACTTC
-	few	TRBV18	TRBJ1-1	CASSPTTRGNTEAFF	TGTGCCAGCTCACCAACAACGAGAGGGAACACTGAAGCTTTCTTT
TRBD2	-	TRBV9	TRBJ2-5	CASSDGTIPLETQYF	TGTGCCAGCAGCGACGGGACTATTCCCCTCGAGACCCAGTACTTC
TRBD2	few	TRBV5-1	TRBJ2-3	CASREGTSGSDTQYF	TGCGCCAGCCGAGAAGGGACTAGTGGCTCAGATACGCAGTATTTT
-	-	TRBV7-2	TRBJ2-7	CASSLDPSTYEQYF	TGTGCCAGCAGCTTAGACCCCTCAACCTACGAGCAGTACTTC
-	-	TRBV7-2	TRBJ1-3	CASSQGSPGNTIYF	TGTGCCAGCAGCCAGGGATCTCCTGGAAACACCATATATTTT
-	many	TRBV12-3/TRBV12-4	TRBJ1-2	CASSSDGNYGYTF	TGTGCCAGCAGCTCCGACGGGAACTATGGCTACACCTTC
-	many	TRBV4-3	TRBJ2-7	CASSALTGRTIYEQYF	TGCGCCAGCTCAGCGCTTACTGGCAGAACAATCTACGAGCAGTACTTC
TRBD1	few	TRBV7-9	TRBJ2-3	CASSNTGADTQYF	TGTGCCAGCAGCAACACAGGGGCAGATACGCAGTATTTT
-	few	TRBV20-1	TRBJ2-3	CSASFEDTQYF	TGCAGTGCTAGTTTCGAAGATACGCAGTATTTT
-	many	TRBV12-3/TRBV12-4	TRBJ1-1	CASRLARDTEAFF	TGTGCCAGCAGGTTAGCTAGGGACACTGAAGCTTTCTTT
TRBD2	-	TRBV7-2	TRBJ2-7	CASSSGTSDYYEQYF	TGTGCCAGCAGCTCCGGGACTAGCGACTACTACGAGCAGTACTTC
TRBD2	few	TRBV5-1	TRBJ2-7	CASGLAGASYEQYF	TGCGCCAGCGGTCTTGCGGGAGCGTCCTACGAGCAGTACTTC
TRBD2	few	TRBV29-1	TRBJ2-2	CSVVAGPGELFF	TGCAGCGTCGTAGCGGGTCCCGGGGAGCTGTTTTTT
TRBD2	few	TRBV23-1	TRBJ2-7	CASSHLLAGVEQYF	TGCGCCAGCAGTCATCTCTTAGCGGGAGTCGAGCAGTACTTC
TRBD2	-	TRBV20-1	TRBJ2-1	CSARDPSGRRDEQFF	TGCAGTGCTAGAGATCCTAGCGGGAGGCGGGATGAGCAGTTCTTC
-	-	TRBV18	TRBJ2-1	CASSPSRGGRDEQFF	TGTGCCAGCTCACCATCGAGGGGCGGTAGAGATGAGCAGTTCTTC
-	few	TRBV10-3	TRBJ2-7	CAIGADSSYEQYF	TGTGCCATCGGGGCGGATAGCTCCTACGAGCAGTACTTC
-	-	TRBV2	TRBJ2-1	CASKPPLGNEQFF	TGTGCCAGCAAGCCCCCACTCGGCAATGAGCAGTTCTTC